These 17 T cell receptor beta chains share one sample of origin, sequenced in a study of blood T cell repertoires in COVID-19. Produced via immunoSEQ multiplex PCR; TCRdb's table is partial and in-frame only. The data contain 250,000 to 300,000 clones, more than 65% of them singletons. Sequenced: PBMCs or T cells enriched from blood (not recorded which). Receptors were obtained from a man aged 45 to 65 who had recovered from COVID-19.

V gene TRBV7-2 combines with J gene TRBJ2-5, with 15 bases fitting TRBD2. The J segment lost 5 bases and the V segment lost 4 bases, leaving 11 bases of the junction unmatched. Germline V gives CDR1 SGHTA, CDR2 FQGNSA. This CDR3 contains 18 residues. In DNA form, the CDR3 reads TGTGCCAGCAGCTCACGAGGACTAGCGGGGGGGCAGTGGGAGACCCAGTACTTC. This codes for CASSSRGLAGGQWETQYF.

The CDR3 DNA sequence: TGTGCCAGCAGCTCCGGGGATGGGACCCAGTACTTC. It translates to CASSSGDGTQYF. The rearrangement uses TRBV7-9 and TRBJ2-5; perhaps TRBD2 as D (5 bases). Germline assignment: CDR1 SEHNR and CDR2 FQNEAQ (reference sequence). The CDR3 totals 12 residues. V dropped 4 bases and J dropped 7 bases, with 10 bases sitting between them.

CDR3 amino acids: CASSTGISGGAWDEQFF. Here the CDR3 DNA reads TGCGCCAGCAGCACGGGAATTAGCGGGGGGGCCTGGGATGAGCAGTTCTTC. The gene calls are TRBV5-1 and TRBJ2-1; 11 positions match TRBD2. The junction had 14 bases not matched to a gene; V was cut back by 4 bases and J by 8 bases. The CDR3 sequence is 17 residues long. Germline lookup yields CDR1 SGHRS and CDR2 YFSETQ.

This chain joins TRBV29-1 and TRBJ2-1; weak D call: TRBD1 (6 bases). The germline V and J ends were trimmed by 0 bases and 7 bases, with 7 bases remaining between them. This CDR3 is built from 12 residues. The germline gives CDR1 SQVTM, CDR2 ANQGSEA. The CDR3 DNA reads as TGCAGCGTTGAAGACACAGGGAATGAGCAGTTCTTC. Translated: CSVEDTGNEQFF.

This clone has just a few counts. The chain combines TRBV5-5 with TRBJ1-1, with D unresolved. The V gene's germline CDR1 is SGHKS and CDR2 YYEKEE (reference sequence). Trimming removed 4 bases at V and 12 bases at J, with 22 bases between. The CDR3 length is 14 residues. For the CDR3, the DNA is TGTGCCAGCAGCCCGAGGTGGGAGTGGATGAGTTCTTTCTTT. Protein product: CASSPRWEWMSSFF.

This chain connects TRBV19 to TRBJ2-1; D gene unclear. V lost 0 bases, J lost 4 bases, and 10 bases lay in between. Germline V gene sequence: CDR1 LNHDA, CDR2 SQIVND (reference sequence). The CDR3 runs 15 residues. CDR3 in amino acids: CASSIDLPSYNEQFF. The CDR3 bases are TGTGCCAGTAGTATAGATCTTCCCTCTTACAATGAGCAGTTCTTC.

The table lists this clone with a count of one. The chain joins TRBV4-1 to TRBJ2-6, with 7 bases fitting TRBD2. V lost 5 bases, J lost 1 base, and 5 bases stayed unmatched. The CDR3 is 16 amino acids. Germline V gene sequence: CDR1 MGHRA, CDR2 YSYEKL. The CDR3 DNA reads as TGCGCCAGCAGCGGCGGGAGAAGTTCTGGGGCCAACGTCCTGACTTTC. This sequence encodes CASSGGRSSGANVLTF.

This clone was observed a handful of times. This chain connects TRBV5-1 to TRBJ2-3; tentative D call: TRBD1 (6 bases). Trimming cost V 7 bases and J 5 bases, with 8 bases left between them. The CDR3 consists of 11 residues. The germline V gene has CDR1 SGHRS and CDR2 YFSETQ. The CDR3 coding sequence is TGCGCCAGCCGAGGGGGAGATACGCAGTATTTT. It codes for CASRGGDTQYF.

The chain links TRBV20-1 to TRBJ1-1, with TRBD1 matching 7 bases. Germline V gene lookup returns CDR1 DFQATT and CDR2 SNEGSKA (reference sequence). The J segment lost 7 bases and the V segment lost 5 bases, leaving 4 bases of the junction unmatched. The CDR3 sequence is 11 residues long. The CDR3 nucleotides read TGCAGTGCTGCTCAGGGGGATGAAGCTTTCTTT. As protein: CSAAQGDEAFF.

V gene TRBV28 combines with J gene TRBJ2-7; no clear D gene. Trimming took 7 bases from V and 2 from J, leaving 21 bases between them. CDR3 length: 16 residues. Germline V gene sequence: CDR1 MDHEN, CDR2 SYDVKM. The DNA of the CDR3 is TGTGCCAGCAAACATAGTGACGGGTTCTTAGCCTACGAGCAGTACTTC. This codes for CASKHSDGFLAYEQYF.

The gene calls are TRBV9 and TRBJ1-3; D remains unclear. Germline CDR1 is SGDLS and CDR2 is YYNGEE. Trimming removed 2 bases at V and 4 bases at J, with 13 bases between. This CDR3 comprises 15 residues. The CDR3 loop is CASSVNQWEGNTIYF. CDR3 bases: TGTGCCAGCAGCGTGAACCAGTGGGAGGGAAACACCATATATTTT.

The J gene is TRBJ2-1, the V gene TRBV21-1; the table's D call TRBD2 went unverified against the DNA. TRBV21-1 is a listed pseudogene. The CDR3 is 13 residues long. The DNA of the CDR3 is TGTGCCAGCAGCAAGCCGGGACTTGATGAGCAGTTCTTC. Its translation is CASSKPGLDEQFF.

The genes are TRBV11-2 and TRBJ2-7; D gene uncertain. The ends were cut back, 1 base at V and 2 bases at J, with 9 bases in the middle. The V gene's germline CDR1 is SGHAT and CDR2 FQNNGV. CDR3 length: 14 amino acids. CDR3 nucleotides: TGTGCCAGCAGCTTAGGGTGGGCACCCTACGAGCAGTACTTC. Translated, it gives CASSLGWAPYEQYF.

This clone was seen a single time. The chain has TRBV27 and TRBJ2-7, with TRBD2 matching over 12 bases. J lost 2 bases, V lost 5 bases, and 4 bases had no gene match. CDR1 MNHEY and CDR2 SMNVEV come from the germline V gene (reference sequence). The length of the CDR3 is 15 residues. CDR3 protein: CASSRTSGGPYEQYF. The CDR3 nucleotides are TGTGCCAGCAGTCGAACTAGCGGGGGGCCCTACGAGCAGTACTTC.

The V call is TRBV2, the J call TRBJ1-1, with 11 nucleotides matching TRBD1. The J segment lost 10 bases and the V segment lost 5 bases, leaving 9 bases of the junction unmatched. Germline V gives CDR1 SNHLY, CDR2 FYNNEI. The CDR3 length is 14 residues. Here the CDR3 DNA reads TGTGCCAGCAGTCTCCAGGGGGACAGGGGGAGAGCTTTCTTT. Its translation is CASSLQGDRGRAFF.

The genes are TRBV3-1 (or the pseudogene TRBV3-2) and TRBJ2-7; 7 positions agree with TRBD2. Germline CDR1 reads LGHDT; CDR2 reads YNNKEL (reference sequence). J gave up 0 bases and V 0 bases, and 17 bases lay outside the gene matches. This CDR3 has 20 residues. In DNA, the CDR3 is TGTGCCAGCAGCCAAGAGGCGGGGCGACTAGCCGTCAGGAGCTCCTACGAGCAGTACTTC. Translating it yields CASSQEAGRLAVRSSYEQYF.

This chain joins TRBV7-9 and TRBJ2-3, with TRBD1 identical over 8 bases. Germline CDR1 and CDR2: SEHNR and FQNEAQ (reference sequence). This CDR3 is built from 17 residues. V shed 6 bases and J 2 bases; nucleotides not matched to a gene: 13. The CDR3 DNA follows: TGTGCCAGCAGGAGCAGAATGGGACAGGCTCTCACAGATACGCAGTATTTT. This sequence encodes CASRSRMGQALTDTQYF.